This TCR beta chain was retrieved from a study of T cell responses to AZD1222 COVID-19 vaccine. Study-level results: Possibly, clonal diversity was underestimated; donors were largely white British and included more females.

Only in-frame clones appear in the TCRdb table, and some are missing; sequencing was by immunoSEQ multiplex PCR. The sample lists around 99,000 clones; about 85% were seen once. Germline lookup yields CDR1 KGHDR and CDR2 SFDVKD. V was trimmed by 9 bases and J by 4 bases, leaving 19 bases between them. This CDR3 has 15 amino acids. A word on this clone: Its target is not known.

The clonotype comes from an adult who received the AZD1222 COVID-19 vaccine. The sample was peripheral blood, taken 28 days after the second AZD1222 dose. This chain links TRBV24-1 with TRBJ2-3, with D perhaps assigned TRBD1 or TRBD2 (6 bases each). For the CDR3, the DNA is TGTGCCACCGCGGAGGAACAGGGAGGCTCAGATACGCAGTATTTT. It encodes CATAEEQGGSDTQYF.